This T cell receptor (beta chain) was identified in a study of radiotherapy plus CTLA-4 blockade in lung cancer (dated by TCRdb to the late 2010s). About the study as a whole: Objective responses were observed in approximately 17% of enrolled patients, and disease control was achieved in roughly 29%. The study at large found these results: The strongest predictors of response were reported to be early dynamic shifts in blood T cell clones along with a rise in serum interferon-beta following radiation. After treatment with radiotherapy and ipilimumab, TCR clones that came from tumors expanded in the peripheral blood.

The CDR3 contains 15 residues, cysteine and phenylalanine counted. Of the read, only the CDR3 DNA is kept; its 45 bases are in frame from base 1. V drops 4 bases and J drops 6 bases, leaving 16 bases in between. As encoded in the germline V gene (reference sequence), CDR1 is MNHEY while CDR2 is SMNVEV. In this study, focal radiation therapy paired with CTLA-4 blockade (ipilimumab) was tested in patients who had chemo-refractory metastatic non-small-cell lung cancer. In the case of this clone: Its target antigen remains unknown. Base-call qualities are not available, and no considerably larger clone is one nucleotide away.

The library was obtained by the immunoSEQ multiplex PCR assay. Here the immuneACCESS table is served through TCRdb, limited to in-frame sequences with V and J called. Missing clones are a known gap in these copies; in checked studies unresolved V genes cover under half, and the rest lacks a known reason. In this sample the table shows approximately 110,000 clones, 81% of which occur a single time. The ten largest account for approximately 3.5% of the sample. The clonotype comes from a human donor with non-small cell lung cancer that progressed on radiotherapy plus ipilimumab. Some clones in this sample may be carry-over from other donors' samples. Rearrangement joined TRBV27 to TRBJ1-5, with the D gene not clear enough to name. Sequenced material: peripheral blood, taken from a patient treated with radiotherapy plus ipilimumab. The CDR3 in this case is CASSSFATVGQPQHF. The bases are TGTGCCAGCAGTTCTTTCGCCACCGTGGGTCAGCCCCAGCATTTT.